Listed below are T cell receptor beta chains from one sample, sequenced in a study of response to subunit inactivated influenza vaccine. In TCRdb, the RT-PCR reads were re-called with MiXCR into one record per CDR3 protein. Of roughly 650,000 distinct CDR3 sequences in the sample, around 14% were seen once. Source: PBMCs from blood, taken 12 days after vaccination. Receptor source: a man in his fifties or sixties who received an inactivated influenza vaccine. Both conserved end residues are part of each CDR3. The order of the fields is D gene, clone size, V gene, J gene, CDR3 protein, CDR3 DNA. The D gene is left open where the match is weak. Part of the rows lack a size; the others show once, few, many or a class for expanded clones.

-	many	TRBV9	TRBJ2-2	CASRAGAGGELFF	TGTGCCAGCAGAGCAGGGGCGGGCGGAGAGCTGTTTTTT
TRBD2	-	TRBV7-2	TRBJ2-1	CASSYTSGGWYEQFF	TGTGCCAGCAGCTACACTAGCGGGGGGTGGTATGAGCAGTTCTTC
-	-	TRBV6-5	TRBJ2-7	CASSYISQGYNHEQYF	TGTGCCAGCAGTTACATCTCACAGGGTTATAATCACGAGCAGTACTTC
-	few	TRBV2	TRBJ2-5	CASKGQPQETQYF	TGTGCCAGCAAAGGACAGCCACAAGAGACCCAGTACTTC
-	-	TRBV12-3/TRBV12-4	TRBJ2-4	CASSSGIRAKNIQYF	TGTGCCAGCAGCTCCGGGATCCGAGCCAAAAACATTCAGTACTTC
-	-	TRBV28	TRBJ2-7	CASSASAMNSYEQYF	TGTGCCAGCAGTGCTAGCGCGATGAACTCCTACGAGCAGTACTTC
-	few	TRBV30	TRBJ2-2	CAWSVTGGTGELFF	TGTGCCTGGAGTGTAACAGGAGGCACCGGGGAGCTGTTTTTT
-	once	TRBV18	TRBJ2-3	CASSSWASTSTDTQYF	TGTGCCAGCTCATCCTGGGCATCAACTAGCACAGATACGCAGTATTTT
-	once	TRBV7-2	TRBJ2-3	CASSLPPTGTPQHIERPDTQYF	TGTGCCAGCAGCTTACCCCCTACCGGGACACCACAACACATCGAACGCCCCGATACGCAGTATTTT
-	-	TRBV7-2	TRBJ1-5	CASSLVGAPPDQHF	TGTGCCAGCAGCTTAGTGGGGGCCCCCCCCGACCAGCATTTT
-	-	TRBV5-1	TRBJ2-7	CASSSPQYEQYF	TGCGCCAGCAGCTCACCGCAGTACGAGCAGTACTTC
TRBD2	-	TRBV10-3	TRBJ2-5	CAISAGTSGQETQYF	TGTGCCATCAGCGCTGGGACTAGCGGCCAAGAGACCCAGTACTTC
-	-	TRBV11-2	TRBJ2-3	CASSLEAGTPQYF	TGTGCCAGCAGCTTAGAGGCGGGAACTCCGCAGTATTTT
TRBD2	few	TRBV27	TRBJ2-3	CASSLTGGAGDTQYF	TGTGCCAGCAGTTTAACGGGGGGGGCCGGAGATACGCAGTATTTT
-	-	TRBV5-1	TRBJ2-5	CASSFGGPRQETQYF	TGCGCCAGCAGCTTTGGTGGGCCCAGACAAGAGACCCAGTACTTC
-	many	TRBV28	TRBJ1-4	CASSPAGPWEKLFF	TGTGCCAGCAGTCCGGCCGGGCCTTGGGAAAAACTGTTTTTT
-	-	TRBV29-1	TRBJ2-3	CSAKVLDTQYF	TGCAGCGCAAAGGTCCTAGATACGCAGTATTTT
-	-	TRBV20-1	TRBJ2-5	CSAERGTLFETQYF	TGCAGTGCTGAACGGGGGACACTTTTCGAGACCCAGTACTTC
-	few	TRBV3-1	TRBJ2-2	CASRGGTMWTGELFF	TGTGCCAGCCGAGGCGGAACGATGTGGACCGGGGAGCTGTTTTTT
-	-	TRBV11-2	TRBJ2-5	CASSETSLETQYF	TGTGCCAGCAGCGAGACCTCGCTGGAGACCCAGTACTTC
-	once	TRBV3-1	TRBJ2-1	CASSQWGGSRFNEQFF	TGTGCCAGCAGCCAATGGGGAGGAAGCAGATTCAATGAGCAGTTCTTC
TRBD1	-	TRBV11-2	TRBJ1-1	CTSSLAGGNTEAFF	TGTACCAGCAGCTTAGCAGGGGGGAACACTGAAGCTTTCTTT
-	-	TRBV20-1	TRBJ2-3	CSAWRPDTQYF	TGCAGTGCTTGGCGTCCAGATACGCAGTATTTT
TRBD2	-	TRBV4-1	TRBJ2-1	CASTLGEAGGKSSYNEQFF	TGCGCCAGCACCTTGGGGGAAGCGGGGGGGAAGAGCTCCTACAATGAGCAGTTCTTC
-	few	TRBV19	TRBJ1-2	CASSIQVKHGYTF	TGTGCCAGTAGTATTCAGGTTAAGCATGGCTACACCTTC
TRBD2	few	TRBV5-1	TRBJ2-1	CASSLTAGTSGRGQFF	TGCGCCAGCAGCTTAACAGCCGGGACTAGCGGGAGAGGGCAGTTCTTC
-	many	TRBV18	TRBJ1-2	CASSLDRLRGYTF	TGTGCCAGCTCCCTGGACAGACTACGCGGCTACACCTTC